A single sample is the source of the 24 T cell receptor beta chains below, sequenced in a study of cytomegalovirus exposure and HLA in healthy donors. PCR primers comprised 60 Vbeta and 13 Jbeta primers. Assay: immunoSEQ multiplex PCR; the TCRdb copy retains only in-frame clones and omits some. The sample lists around 150,000 clones, around 60% occurring once. The material sequenced was PBMCs. These TCRs come from a woman aged 60 to 75 in good health and CMV-seropositive.

The rearrangement links TRBV28 to TRBJ1-4; TRBD1 matches 7 bases. The J segment lost 0 bases and the V segment lost 5 bases, leaving 3 bases of the junction unmatched. CDR3 length: 15 amino acids. CDR1 and CDR2 from the germline V gene are MDHEN and SYDVKM. The CDR3 here is CASSLDRATNEKLFF. In DNA, the CDR3 is TGTGCCAGCAGTCTCGACAGGGCAACTAATGAAAAACTGTTTTTT.

In regard to this clone: Other DNA sequences in this sample translate to the same CDR3. The chain employs TRBV7-2 and TRBJ1-1, with a tentative D call TRBD1 (6 bases). V lost 1 base and J 4 bases, leaving 10 bases between the germline ends. Looked up from germline, CDR1 is SGHTA and CDR2 is FQGNSA. This CDR3 has 14 amino acids. The CDR3 coding sequence is TGTGCCAGCAGCTTAGTGGGAGGGGGCACTGAAGCTTTCTTT. Translated, it gives CASSLVGGGTEAFF. The full variable domain, its missing parts supplied by reference TRBV7-2 and TRBJ1-1, is GAGVSQSPSNKVTEKGKDVELRCDPISGHTALYWYRQSLGQGLEFLIYFQGNSAPDKSGLPSDRFSAERTGGSVSTLTIQRTQQEDSAVYLCASSLVGGGTEAFFGQGTRLTVV.

The V and J genes are TRBV5-1 and TRBJ2-2; 7 bases align to TRBD2. Trimming removed 3 bases from V and 3 bases from J; junction bases left unmatched: 8. Germline lookup yields CDR1 SGHRS and CDR2 YFSETQ. This CDR3 spans 16 amino acids. CDR3 amino acids: CASSSASGSHTGELFF. CDR3 DNA: TGCGCCAGCAGCTCGGCTAGCGGTTCACACACCGGGGAGCTGTTTTTT.

V gene TRBV15 combines with J gene TRBJ2-7; weak D call: TRBD2 (6 bases). This CDR3 has 15 amino acids. V was pared by 0 bases and J by 5 bases, with 14 bases between. Germline V CDR1 and CDR2: LNHNV, YYDKDF (reference sequence). DNA of the CDR3: TGTGCCACCAGCAGAGATGGCCAGGGAGGCCACGAGCAGTACTTC. Its protein is CATSRDGQGGHEQYF.

This clone was counted only a few times. The chain links TRBV13 to TRBJ2-2, with 7 nucleotides matching TRBD2. In germline, CDR1 is PRHDT, CDR2 FYEKMQ (reference sequence). CDR3 length: 21 amino acids. Trimming took 4 bases from V and 0 from J; bases not matched to a gene: 20. CDR3 in amino acids: CASSSTRRDYLSPANTGELFF. CDR3 DNA: TGTGCCAGCAGCTCAACTCGCCGGGACTACCTTTCCCCCGCGAACACCGGGGAGCTGTTTTTT.

The chain carries TRBV30 and TRBJ2-7; D remains unclear. V was clipped by 2 bases and J by 0 bases, with 5 bases between them. Germline V gene lookup returns CDR1 GTSNPN and CDR2 SVGIG (reference sequence). The CDR3 has 12 amino acids. The CDR3 loop reads CAWSPGSYEQYF. CDR3 nucleotide sequence: TGTGCCTGGAGTCCAGGCTCCTACGAGCAGTACTTC.

The rearrangement uses TRBV5-1 and TRBJ2-2, with D tentatively TRBD1 (5 bases). Per germline, CDR1 SGHRS and CDR2 YFSETQ. The germline V and J ends were trimmed by 4 bases and 5 bases, with 18 bases remaining between them. The CDR3 has 16 amino acids. CDR3 sequence: CASSVDRIVITGELFF. The CDR3 DNA is TGCGCCAGCAGCGTCGACAGAATTGTAATAACCGGGGAGCTGTTTTTT. The full variable domain, its missing parts supplied by reference TRBV5-1 and TRBJ2-2, is KAGVTQTPRYLIKTRGQQVTLSCSPISGHRSVSWYQQTPGQGLQFLFEYFSETQRNKGNFPGRFSGRQFSNSRSEMNVSTLELGDSALYLCASSVDRIVITGELFFGEGSRLTVL.

In its sample, this clone was seen once. The chain couples TRBV28 to TRBJ2-6, with a tentative D call TRBD1 (6 bases). CDR3 length: 15 residues. Germline V gives CDR1 MDHEN, CDR2 SYDVKM. Trimming shortened V by 7 bases and J by 2 bases, and 12 bases separated the two germline ends. The CDR3 DNA sequence: TGTGCCAGCAACGAACAGGGCACTGGGGCCAACGTCCTGACTTTC. Residues: CASNEQGTGANVLTF.

This clone has just a few counts. J is TRBJ2-1 and V is TRBV28; 14 bases are a match to TRBD2. Germline V lookup: CDR1 MDHEN, CDR2 SYDVKM. The length of the CDR3 is 15 residues. V lost 4 bases to trimming and J lost 6 bases; unmatched junction nucleotides: 2. CDR3 in amino acids: CASSSGTSGGNEQFF. In DNA, the CDR3 is TGTGCCAGCAGTTCCGGGACTAGCGGGGGCAATGAGCAGTTCTTC. Based on the CDR3 plus reference TRBV28 and TRBJ2-1, the full variable domain is DVKVTQSSRYLVKRTGEKVFLECVQDMDHENMFWYRQDPGLGLRLIYFSYDVKMKEKGDIPEGYSVSREKKERFSLILESASTNQTSMYLCASSSGTSGGNEQFFGPGTRLTVL.

The V call is TRBV9, the J call TRBJ2-7, with TRBD2 matching over 10 bases. With 4 bases clipped from V and 2 bases from J, the junction kept 6 bases outside the gene matches. CDR1 SGDLS and CDR2 YYNGEE come from the germline V gene. The CDR3 totals 15 residues. CDR3: CASSPQREGPYEQYF. CDR3 bases: TGTGCCAGCAGCCCACAGCGGGAGGGACCCTACGAGCAGTACTTC.

This clone was found once. J is TRBJ1-5 and V is TRBV21-1; the table calls TRBD1, which could not be checked here. TRBV21-1 is tagged as a pseudogene. CDR3 length: 14 residues. CDR3 residues: CASIDRTAVQPQHF. CDR3 in DNA: TGTGCCAGCATCGACAGGACAGCGGTTCAGCCCCAGCATTTT.

The chain has TRBV4-2 and TRBJ1-3, with D perhaps matching TRBD1 (6 bases). The CDR3 runs 16 residues. Trimming pared 0 bases from V and 0 bases from J, leaving 9 bases between. Per the germline V gene, CDR1 is LGHNA and CDR2 is YNFKEQ. The CDR3 bases are TGTGCCAGCAGCCAAGACCAGGGGATCTCTGGAAACACCATATATTTT. Translated, it gives CASSQDQGISGNTIYF.

This clone was seen once. This rearrangement joins TRBV28 to TRBJ2-1; 9 positions match TRBD2. V lost 2 bases, J lost 10 bases, and 3 bases stayed unmatched. The CDR3 covers 13 residues. Germline V gene sequence: CDR1 MDHEN, CDR2 SYDVKM. CDR3 nucleotides: TGTGCCAGCAGTTTAGGCGGGAGGGAGGAGCAGTTCTTC. Translation gives CASSLGGREEQFF. Together with reference TRBV28 and TRBJ2-1, the CDR3 gives the full variable domain: DVKVTQSSRYLVKRTGEKVFLECVQDMDHENMFWYRQDPGLGLRLIYFSYDVKMKEKGDIPEGYSVSREKKERFSLILESASTNQTSMYLCASSLGGREEQFFGPGTRLTVL.

In its sample, this clone was seen a few times. The chain uses TRBV28 and TRBJ2-7, with 8 bases fitting TRBD2. Trimming cost V 2 bases and J 4 bases; bases outside gene matches: 4. Germline V gives CDR1 MDHEN, CDR2 SYDVKM. There are 14 residues in the CDR3. CDR3 loop: CASSLSGRKYEQYF. The CDR3 DNA reads as TGTGCCAGCAGTTTAAGCGGGAGAAAGTACGAGCAGTACTTC.

The chain is built from TRBV5-1 and TRBJ2-3; 10 bases agree with TRBD2. CDR1 and CDR2 (germline): SGHRS, YFSETQ. The CDR3 totals 16 residues. J gave up 6 bases and V 4 bases, and 11 bases lay outside the gene matches. In nucleotides, the CDR3 is TGCGCCAGCAGCCCCATCACTAGCGGGACTCGGGATACGCAGTATTTT. Its translation: CASSPITSGTRDTQYF.

This clone appeared a few times. Within the sample, other DNA sequences also encode this same CDR3. The chain has TRBV5-1 and TRBJ2-7, with a possible D match to TRBD1 (6 bases). V lost 4 bases and J 4 bases, leaving 12 bases between the germline ends. The germline V gene has CDR1 SGHRS and CDR2 YFSETQ. The CDR3 totals 13 residues. CDR3 nucleotides: TGCGCCAGCAGCGTCCAGGGGACGTACGAGCAGTACTTC. It specifies CASSVQGTYEQYF.

In this sample, this clone turned up once. V is TRBV5-1 and J is TRBJ2-7; 8 bases are shared with TRBD1. J gave up 6 bases and V 0 bases, and 8 bases lay outside the gene matches. The CDR3 sequence is 15 residues long. CDR1 and CDR2 (germline): SGHRS, YFSETQ. Written as DNA, the CDR3 is TGCGCCAGCAGCTTGGTGTCCAGGGGGCGGACCGAGCAGTACTTC. Its translation: CASSLVSRGRTEQYF.

CDR3 sequence reads: CASSFGTGSDEQYF. CDR3 DNA sequence: TGTGCCAGTAGTTTCGGGACAGGGTCGGACGAGCAGTACTTC. The chain combines TRBV19 with TRBJ2-7, with TRBD1 matching over 9 bases. J was trimmed by 5 bases and V by 5 bases; bases with no gene match: 7. From germline, CDR1 is LNHDA and CDR2 SQIVND (reference sequence). The CDR3 sequence is 14 residues long.

V gene TRBV19 combines with J gene TRBJ2-5; 8 bases are shared with TRBD2. Germline assignment: CDR1 LNHDA and CDR2 SQIVND (reference sequence). V lost 6 bases and J lost 3; bases outside the gene matches: 9. CDR3 size: 15 residues. For the CDR3, the DNA is TGTGCCAGTAGAAATTCCGGGACTAGAAAAGAGACCCAGTACTTC. Protein sequence: CASRNSGTRKETQYF.

This clone was counted only a few times. V usage is TRBV2 and J usage is TRBJ1-4; 10 bases match TRBD1. Germline V lookup: CDR1 SNHLY, CDR2 FYNNEI. V was clipped by 6 bases and J by 5 bases; unmatched bases: 6. This CDR3 is built from 15 residues. The CDR3 region is CASRDRGSGNEKLFF. Written as DNA, the CDR3 is TGTGCCAGCAGGGACAGGGGGAGTGGAAATGAAAAACTGTTTTTT. Full variable domain (remainder filled in from reference TRBV2 and TRBJ1-4): EPEVTQTPSHQVTQMGQEVILRCVPISNHLYFYWYRQILGQKVEFLVSFYNNEISEKSEIFDDQFSVERPDGSNFTLKIRSTKLEDSAMYFCASRDRGSGNEKLFFGSGTQLSVL.

The rearrangement joins TRBV7-7 to TRBJ2-1, with 11 nucleotides matching TRBD2. J gave up 4 bases and V 5 bases, and 4 bases lay outside the gene matches. CDR3 length: 15 amino acids. Germline V gene lookup returns CDR1 SSHAT and CDR2 FNYEAQ (reference sequence). The CDR3 spells CASSEGLAVYNEQFF. In DNA form, the CDR3 reads TGTGCCAGCAGCGAGGGACTAGCGGTTTACAATGAGCAGTTCTTC. The full variable domain, with the rest looked up from reference TRBV7-7 and TRBJ2-1, is GAGVSQSPRYKVTKRGQDVTLRCDPISSHATLYWYQQALGQGPEFLTYFNYEAQPDKSGLPSDRFSAERPEGSISTLTIQRTEQRDSAMYRCASSEGLAVYNEQFFGPGTRLTVL.

The chain couples TRBV6-5 to TRBJ2-7; 11 bases map to TRBD1. Germline assignment: CDR1 MNHEY and CDR2 SVGAGI. Trimming at V came to 0 bases and at J to 3 bases, leaving 4 bases not matched to a gene. This CDR3 has 16 residues. The CDR3 DNA is TGTGCCAGCAGTTACTCGACCGGGACAGGGGGCTACGAGCAGTACTTC. It translates to CASSYSTGTGGYEQYF.

The chain combines TRBV7-6 with TRBJ2-1; 10 bases are a match to TRBD2. Trimming at V came to 6 bases and at J to 8 bases, leaving 7 bases not matched to a gene. The germline V gene encodes CDR1 SGHVS and CDR2 FNYEAQ. This CDR3 comprises 14 residues. In DNA, the CDR3 is TGTGCCAGCAGTTCTAGCGGGAGCACGGATGAGCAGTTCTTC. This encodes CASSSSGSTDEQFF.

The rearrangement uses TRBV18 and TRBJ2-3; 10 nucleotides line up with TRBD1. CDR3 size: 20 residues. After removal of 0 bases from V and 0 bases from J, the junction contained 12 bases not matched to a gene. Germline V CDR1 and CDR2: KGHSH, LQKENI. CDR3 coding DNA: TGTGCCAGCTCACCACCCTCCAACCGGGACAGGGGCAGGAGCACAGATACGCAGTATTTT. Residues: CASSPPSNRDRGRSTDTQYF.